Listed here are 28 T cell receptor beta chains from one sample, sequenced in a study of T cells after yellow fever vaccination. Using its own MiXCR run on the 5' RACE reads, TCRdb lists one record per CDR3 protein. The data contain approximately 250,000 distinct CDR3 sequences, over 6.5% of them singletons. The material sequenced was CD4+ T cells sorted from PBMCs, taken on the day of the yellow fever booster vaccination. Source of these receptors: a man younger than 45 who received the YFV17D yellow fever vaccine.

The genes are TRBV9 and TRBJ2-5, with TRBD1 identical over 9 bases. Germline CDR1 and CDR2: SGDLS and YYNGEE. After removal of 5 bases from V and 5 bases from J, the junction contained 10 bases not matched to a gene. CDR3 length: 15 residues. This CDR3 is CASSVTGGIGETQYF. The DNA for the CDR3 is TGTGCCAGCAGTGTTACAGGGGGCATCGGGGAGACCCAGTACTTC.

The chain joins TRBV5-1 to TRBJ2-7; 13 bases are a match to TRBD2. Germline V lookup: CDR1 SGHRS, CDR2 YFSETQ. V was clipped by 3 bases and J by 0 bases; unmatched bases: 9. The CDR3 is made up of 18 amino acids. The CDR3 spells CASSSGTGLAGSSYEQYF. Here the CDR3 DNA reads TGCGCCAGCAGCTCGGGTACGGGACTAGCGGGATCCTCCTACGAGCAGTACTTC.

This clonotype was found a few times. The gene calls are TRBV30 and TRBJ2-7; D could derive from TRBD1 or TRBD2 (5 bases each). Germline CDR1 GTSNPN, CDR2 SVGIG (reference sequence). Trimming took off 5 bases at V and 5 bases at J, with 16 bases between the two ends. CDR3 length equals 13 residues. DNA of the CDR3: TGTGCCTGGCGGGCCACCGGGGCCCACGAGCAGTACTTC. Translated, it gives CAWRATGAHEQYF.

This clonotype was recorded at least ten times. V usage is TRBV29-1 and J usage is TRBJ2-2; 8 bases match TRBD1. In germline, CDR1 is SQVTM, CDR2 ANQGSEA. The CDR3 runs to 15 residues. The ends lost 3 bases at V and 2 bases at J; junction bases unmatched: 5. The CDR3 DNA reads TGCAGCGTTGAGGGCGGACAGGGAAACACCGGGGAGCTGTTTTTT. It is translated as CSVEGGQGNTGELFF.

This chain connects TRBV19 to TRBJ1-1; D ambiguous. The germline V gene encodes CDR1 LNHDA and CDR2 SQIVND (reference sequence). The CDR3 length is 13 residues. V lost 6 bases, J lost 6 bases, and 14 bases lay in between. The CDR3 spells CASREYKGAEAFF. The DNA of the CDR3 is TGTGCCAGTAGGGAATACAAGGGTGCTGAAGCTTTCTTT.

V is TRBV3-1 and J is TRBJ2-7; 9 nucleotides align to TRBD2. This CDR3 spans 16 amino acids. Germline trimming cut 4 bases from V and 2 bases from J; bases unmatched to any gene: 9. CDR1 is LGHDT, CDR2 YNNKEL, per germline (reference sequence). This CDR3 is CASSPSGVDTAYEQYF. DNA for the CDR3: TGTGCCAGCAGCCCTAGCGGGGTTGATACCGCCTACGAGCAGTACTTC.

Comment on this clonotype: A read error may account for a junction end that differs from germline. This chain connects TRBV18 to TRBJ2-1; D is undetermined. The CDR3 extends over 17 amino acids. Germline V gives CDR1 KGHSH, CDR2 LQKENI. Here the CDR3 DNA reads TGTGCCAGATCACCCCCCTCCATTCTTAGCTCCTACAATGAGCAGTTCTTC. This encodes CARSPPSILSSYNEQFF.

This clonotype was seen at least ten times. The chain employs TRBV7-2 and TRBJ2-1; the D gene could be TRBD1 or TRBD2 (5 bases each). The CDR3 covers 16 residues. Germline values: CDR1 SGHTA, CDR2 FQGNSA. V lost 5 bases, J lost 6 bases, and 20 bases lay in between. The CDR3 DNA reads TGTGCCAGCAGCCGCCACCGGGACCTCACGGCCAATGAGCAGTTCTTC. Translating gives CASSRHRDLTANEQFF. The whole variable domain, remainder taken from reference TRBV7-2 and TRBJ2-1, is GAGVSQSPSNKVTEKGKDVELRCDPISGHTALYWYRQSLGQGLEFLIYFQGNSAPDKSGLPSDRFSAERTGGSVSTLTIQRTQQEDSAVYLCASSRHRDLTANEQFFGPGTRLTVL.

This clonotype was seen only a few times. The chain is built from TRBV7-8 and TRBJ2-1, with D possibly matching TRBD2 (6 bases). This CDR3 spans 13 amino acids. V was clipped by 1 base and J by 9 bases, with 10 bases between them. The V gene's germline CDR1 is SGHVS and CDR2 FQNEAQ. Here the CDR3 DNA reads TGTGCCAGCAGCTTAGAAGCGGGCCCTGAGCAGTTCTTC. This codes for CASSLEAGPEQFF. The full variable domain, rest sourced from reference TRBV7-8 and TRBJ2-1, is GAGVSQSPRYKVAKRGQDVALRCDPISGHVSLFWYQQALGQGPEFLTYFQNEAQLDKSGLPSDRFFAERPEGSVSTLKIQRTQQEDSAVYLCASSLEAGPEQFFGPGTRLTVL.

The chain uses TRBV13 and TRBJ2-7; 11 nucleotides match TRBD1. The germline V gene encodes CDR1 PRHDT and CDR2 FYEKMQ (reference sequence). The junction had 3 bases not matched to a gene; V was cut back by 3 bases and J by 8 bases. This CDR3 region has 13 residues. The CDR3 here is CASSFGQGAKQYF. The CDR3 nucleotides read TGTGCCAGCAGCTTTGGACAGGGGGCGAAGCAGTACTTC.

In this sample, this clonotype turned up many times. This chain joins TRBV7-8 and TRBJ2-4; 9 nucleotides agree with TRBD2. Germline CDR1 SGHVS, CDR2 FQNEAQ. V shed 3 bases, J shed 7 bases, and the junction held 10 bases outside the gene matches. The CDR3 length is 16 residues. The CDR3 loop is CASSFSSGTPGNIQYF. For the CDR3, the DNA is TGTGCCAGCAGCTTCTCTAGCGGGACTCCCGGGAACATTCAGTACTTC.

This clonotype was seen more than once but under ten times. This rearrangement joins TRBV20-1 to TRBJ2-1, with 10 bases identical to TRBD2. The V gene end was trimmed by 2 bases and the J gene end by 4 bases; junction bases not matched to a gene: 5. The CDR3 runs 15 residues. The germline CDR1 and CDR2 sequences are DFQATT and SNEGSKA (reference sequence). CDR3 nucleotide sequence: TGCAGTGCTAGATCCGGGACTAGCGATTACAATGAGCAGTTCTTC. Translating gives CSARSGTSDYNEQFF.

The chain combines TRBV12-5 with TRBJ2-5; maybe TRBD2 (6 bases). Germline loops: CDR1 LGHNT, CDR2 FRNRAP. V lost 3 bases and J lost 4, with 12 bases in between. The CDR3 is 14 residues long. The CDR3 DNA follows: TGTGCTAGTGGTTTCTTGCGGGGAGGAGAGACCCAGTACTTC. This translates into CASGFLRGGETQYF.

This clonotype has only a few counts. The V call is TRBV20-1, the J call TRBJ2-6; D uncertain. The V end lost 0 bases, the J end lost 3 bases, and 3 bases lay between the germline ends. CDR3 length equals 13 residues. Germline V gene sequence: CDR1 DFQATT, CDR2 SNEGSKA (reference sequence). CDR3 region: CSARDDGANVLTF. CDR3 DNA: TGCAGTGCTAGAGACGATGGGGCCAACGTCCTGACTTTC.

The chain has TRBV20-1 and TRBJ1-6; D perhaps matches TRBD1 (6 bases). The CDR3 is made up of 13 amino acids. Trimming cost V 7 bases and J 4 bases, with 11 bases left between them. Germline lookup yields CDR1 DFQATT and CDR2 SNEGSKA (reference sequence). CDR3 residues: CSGRGQYNSPLHF. The CDR3 DNA sequence: TGCAGTGGAAGAGGACAGTATAATTCACCCCTCCACTTT.

This clonotype turned up a few times. V gene TRBV29-1 combines with J gene TRBJ2-4, with a weak D call TRBD2 (5 bases). CDR3 length equals 12 residues. With 5 bases removed from V and 9 bases from J, the gap between germline ends came to 14 bases. Germline CDR1 and CDR2: SQVTM and ANQGSEA. CDR3 in DNA: TGCAGCGTTCAGCGGACTGAGGGCATTCAGTACTTC. Protein product: CSVQRTEGIQYF. Combining the CDR3 with reference TRBV29-1 and TRBJ2-4 gives the whole variable domain SAVISQKPSRDICQRGTSLTIQCQVDSQVTMMFWYRQQPGQSLTLIATANQGSEATYESGFVIDKFPISRPNLTFSTLTVSNMSPEDSSIYLCSVQRTEGIQYFGAGTRLSVL.

A note on this clonotype: At one end, the junction sequence differs from germline, possibly due to a read error. The J gene is TRBJ2-1, the V gene TRBV5-1; the D gene is possibly TRBD1 (6 bases). The CDR3 is 15 residues long. Germline V CDR1 and CDR2: SGHRS, YFSETQ. The CDR3 reads CASSSGHRAYTEQFF. In nucleotides, the CDR3 is TGCGCCAGCAGCTCGGGACACAGGGCCTACACTGAGCAGTTCTTC.

J is TRBJ2-1 and V is TRBV5-1; no clear D gene. CDR1 and CDR2 from the germline V gene are SGHRS and YFSETQ. The CDR3 runs to 16 residues. V lost 4 bases to trimming and J lost 0 bases, with 14 bases between them. CDR3 bases: TGCGCCAGCAGCCCCCGCGGCTTAAGCTCCTACAATGAGCAGTTCTTC. This gives the protein CASSPRGLSSYNEQFF.

This clonotype has more than one count but fewer than ten. This chain uses TRBV6-2 or TRBV6-3 with TRBJ2-5; 10 nucleotides line up with TRBD2. This CDR3 is built from 18 residues. Germline V gives CDR1 MNHEY, CDR2 SVGEGT. V was clipped by 7 bases and J by 5 bases; unmatched bases: 19. CDR3 sequence: CASKLAVPAGGPWETQYF. In DNA, the CDR3 is TGTGCCAGCAAACTAGCGGTACCAGCGGGAGGGCCATGGGAGACCCAGTACTTC.

A few counts support this clonotype. The chain is built from TRBV7-3 and TRBJ2-1; no reliable D call. V lost 0 bases to trimming and J lost 0 bases, with 9 bases between them. CDR1 is SGHTA and CDR2 is FQGTGA in the germline V gene. The CDR3 contains 16 residues. CDR3 loop: CASSLTLPSSYNEQFF. In DNA, the CDR3 is TGTGCCAGCAGCTTAACGCTACCCAGCTCCTACAATGAGCAGTTCTTC.

The V call is TRBV5-6, the J call TRBJ1-5; 9 bases are a match to TRBD1. Trimming took 1 base from V and 4 from J; bases not matched to a gene: 6. Germline V gene data show CDR1 as SGHDT and CDR2 as YYEEEE. This CDR3 contains 16 residues. The CDR3 DNA is TGTGCCAGCAGCTTGTACAGGGGGCTTGAGAATCAGCCCCAGCATTTT. It encodes CASSLYRGLENQPQHF.

This clonotype has a handful of counts. This chain connects TRBV6-2 or TRBV6-3 to TRBJ2-7; tentatively, D is TRBD1 or TRBD2 (5 bases each). Per germline, CDR1 MNHEY and CDR2 SVGEGT. Trimming cost V 6 bases and J 6 bases, with 21 bases left between them. The CDR3 totals 15 residues. CDR3 nucleotides: TGTGCCAGCAGAGATCCGGGACGGAGAAAGGGCGAGCAGTACTTC. Translation gives CASRDPGRRKGEQYF.

V usage is TRBV18 and J usage is TRBJ2-2; weak D call: TRBD1 (6 bases). In germline, CDR1 is KGHSH, CDR2 LQKENI. The ends were cut back, 4 bases at V and 7 bases at J, with 13 bases in the middle. The CDR3 runs 14 residues. This chain's CDR3 is CASSRQEKVGELFF. The DNA of the CDR3 is TGTGCCAGCTCACGACAGGAGAAGGTCGGGGAGCTGTTTTTT.

Ten or more counts support this clonotype. This CDR3 reads CARGDRGLNTQYF. The DNA of the CDR3 is TGTGCCCGGGGGGACAGGGGTCTCAATACGCAGTATTTT. The chain joins TRBV28 to TRBJ2-3, with 10 bases fitting TRBD1. With V trimmed by 11 bases and J by 7 bases, 9 bases remained unmatched. CDR3 size: 13 residues. CDR1 is MDHEN and CDR2 is SYDVKM in the germline V gene. The full variable domain, in which reference TRBV28 and TRBJ2-3 provide the parts outside the CDR3, is DVKVTQSSRYLVKRTGEKVFLECVQDMDHENMFWYRQDPGLGLRLIYFSYDVKMKEKGDIPEGYSVSREKKERFSLILESASTNQTSMYLCARGDRGLNTQYFGPGTRLTVL.

In its sample, this clonotype was seen many times. In DNA, the CDR3 is TGCGCCAGCAGCTATAGCGGGAGGGAAGGAGAGCAGTTCTTC. Translating it yields CASSYSGREGEQFF. This chain connects TRBV5-1 to TRBJ2-1; 11 bases align to TRBD2. Germline CDR1 is SGHRS and CDR2 is YFSETQ. After removal of 3 bases from V and 10 bases from J, the junction contained 6 bases not matched to a gene. The CDR3 spans 14 residues. Drawing the rest from reference TRBV5-1 and TRBJ2-1, the complete variable domain is KAGVTQTPRYLIKTRGQQVTLSCSPISGHRSVSWYQQTPGQGLQFLFEYFSETQRNKGNFPGRFSGRQFSNSRSEMNVSTLELGDSALYLCASSYSGREGEQFFGPGTRLTVL.

There are a few counts of this clonotype. This chain connects TRBV12-3 or TRBV12-4 to TRBJ1-6, with a tentative D call TRBD1 (5 bases). Trimming shortened V by 2 bases and J by 8 bases, and 10 bases separated the two germline ends. This CDR3 region has 14 residues. This chain's CDR3 is CASSLQGSDSPLHF. The CDR3 DNA sequence: TGTGCCAGCAGTTTACAGGGAAGCGATTCACCCCTCCACTTT.

This clonotype was counted at least ten times. The V call is TRBV7-2, the J call TRBJ2-5, with D uncertain. The V gene lost 1 base and the J gene lost 3 bases, with 9 bases spanning the gap. CDR1 and CDR2 (germline): SGHTA, FQGNSA. The length of the CDR3 is 14 residues. Here the CDR3 reads CASSLGTEEETQYF. CDR3 in DNA: TGTGCCAGCAGCTTAGGGACGGAAGAAGAGACCCAGTACTTC. Full variable domain (outside the CDR3, taken from reference TRBV7-2 and TRBJ2-5): GAGVSQSPSNKVTEKGKDVELRCDPISGHTALYWYRQSLGQGLEFLIYFQGNSAPDKSGLPSDRFSAERTGGSVSTLTIQRTQQEDSAVYLCASSLGTEEETQYFGPGTRLLVL.

This clonotype was seen more than once but under ten times. V and J are TRBV2 and TRBJ1-1; D gene uncertain. The CDR3 spans 11 residues. Germline V gene data show CDR1 as SNHLY and CDR2 as FYNNEI. The V and J ends lost 7 bases and 11 bases respectively, with 14 bases between them. As DNA, the CDR3 is TGTGCCAGCACCCTTCGGAGTAGCGCTTTCTTT. Amino acid sequence: CASTLRSSAFF.